A selection of T cell receptor beta chains follows, all from one sample in a study of T cell responses to AZD1222 COVID-19 vaccine. Libraries were prepared by immunoSEQ multiplex PCR; TCRdb keeps only in-frame clonotypes and omits some of them. The sample consists of roughly 80,000 clones, about 84% of them appearing once. The material sequenced was peripheral blood, taken on day 0 of AZD1222 vaccination. The receptor set was obtained from an adult in good health. The CDR3 runs from the conserved cysteine through the conserved F or W. D genes are given only for firm matches. Clone size is not always given. Where it is, it says once, few, many or a class for expanded clones.

cdr3_length: 15
v_call: TRBV5-8
d_call: .
j_call: TRBJ1-2
clone_size: .
cdr3_nt: TGTGCCAGCAGTCCCTCCCGGGTACCCTACTATGGCTACACCTTC
cdr3_aa: CASSPSRVPYYGYTF

cdr3_length: 16
v_call: TRBV5-4
d_call: TRBD2
j_call: TRBJ2-1
clone_size: .
cdr3_nt: TGTGCCAGCAGCTTGTCAGGGAGCGGGAACTACAATGAGCAGTTCTTC
cdr3_aa: CASSLSGSGNYNEQFF

cdr3_length: 14
v_call: TRBV6-2/TRBV6-3
d_call: .
j_call: TRBJ1-1
clone_size: .
cdr3_nt: TGTGCCAGCAGTCGCCCCCACGGGGGCACTGAAGCTTTCTTT
cdr3_aa: CASSRPHGGTEAFF

cdr3_length: 18
v_call: TRBV9
d_call: .
j_call: TRBJ1-6
clone_size: .
cdr3_nt: TGTGCCAGCAGCGTACCGGGACATCTCCTCTCCTATAATTCACCCCTCCACTTT
cdr3_aa: CASSVPGHLLSYNSPLHF

cdr3_length: 15
v_call: TRBV18
d_call: .
j_call: TRBJ2-1
clone_size: .
cdr3_nt: TGTGCCAGCTCAGGACCGGCCGGGGATTACAATGAGCAGTTCTTC
cdr3_aa: CASSGPAGDYNEQFF

cdr3_length: 14
v_call: TRBV3-1/TRBV3-2
d_call: .
j_call: TRBJ1-4
clone_size: .
cdr3_nt: TGTGCCAGCAGCCAACGGGGGAGGGATGAAAAACTGTTTTTT
cdr3_aa: CASSQRGRDEKLFF

cdr3_length: 15
v_call: TRBV3-1/TRBV3-2
d_call: .
j_call: TRBJ1-1
clone_size: once
cdr3_nt: TGTGCCAGCAGCCATAGTATGGGCAGGAGAAATGAAGCTTTCTTT
cdr3_aa: CASSHSMGRRNEAFF

cdr3_length: 15
v_call: TRBV7-2
d_call: .
j_call: TRBJ2-5
clone_size: .
cdr3_nt: TGTGCCAGCAGCTGGGCCCGGACGATCCAAGAGACCCAGTACTTC
cdr3_aa: CASSWARTIQETQYF

cdr3_length: 15
v_call: TRBV19
d_call: .
j_call: TRBJ2-7
clone_size: .
cdr3_nt: TGTGCCAGTAGACCCGCGGGGGCCGCTTACTACGAGCAGTACTTC
cdr3_aa: CASRPAGAAYYEQYF

cdr3_length: 12
v_call: TRBV5-1
d_call: .
j_call: TRBJ1-1
clone_size: .
cdr3_nt: TGCGCCAGCAGTATCGGGAACACTGAAGCTTTCTTT
cdr3_aa: CASSIGNTEAFF

cdr3_length: 15
v_call: TRBV13
d_call: TRBD1
j_call: TRBJ1-3
clone_size: .
cdr3_nt: TGTGCCAGCAGCTTAGGGACAGGGTTCGGAAACACCATATATTTT
cdr3_aa: CASSLGTGFGNTIYF

cdr3_length: 17
v_call: TRBV14
d_call: TRBD2
j_call: TRBJ2-2
clone_size: few
cdr3_nt: TGTGCCAGCAGCCACGCTAGACTAGCGGGAGTGATCGGGGAGCTGTTTTTT
cdr3_aa: CASSHARLAGVIGELFF

cdr3_length: 16
v_call: TRBV5-8
d_call: .
j_call: TRBJ2-2
clone_size: .
cdr3_nt: TGTGCCAGCAGGGCGCCTTGGCCAGCCAGCACCGGGGAGCTGTTTTTT
cdr3_aa: CASRAPWPASTGELFF

cdr3_length: 17
v_call: TRBV9
d_call: TRBD1
j_call: TRBJ2-2
clone_size: .
cdr3_nt: TGTGCCAGCAGCGTAGAGGCGACAGGGCGATACACCGGGGAGCTGTTTTTT
cdr3_aa: CASSVEATGRYTGELFF

cdr3_length: 13
v_call: TRBV4-3
d_call: .
j_call: TRBJ1-4
clone_size: .
cdr3_nt: TGCGCCAGCAGCCAAGCTCCCACCCTCAAACTGTTTTTT
cdr3_aa: CASSQAPTLKLFF

cdr3_length: 13
v_call: TRBV2
d_call: .
j_call: TRBJ1-5
clone_size: .
cdr3_nt: TGTGCCAGCAGAGACAGGTTCAATCAGCCCCAGCATTTT
cdr3_aa: CASRDRFNQPQHF

cdr3_length: 14
v_call: TRBV5-1
d_call: .
j_call: TRBJ1-1
clone_size: .
cdr3_nt: TGCGCCAGCGCCTCGGGATTCATGAACACTGAAGCTTTCTTT
cdr3_aa: CASASGFMNTEAFF

cdr3_length: 12
v_call: TRBV20-1
d_call: .
j_call: TRBJ1-2
clone_size: .
cdr3_nt: TGCAGTGCTAGTACAGGGAAGGCTGGCTACACCTTC
cdr3_aa: CSASTGKAGYTF

cdr3_length: 12
v_call: TRBV5-4
d_call: .
j_call: TRBJ1-1
clone_size: .
cdr3_nt: TGTGCCAGCAGGGGAGGGTCCACTGAAGCTTTCTTT
cdr3_aa: CASRGGSTEAFF

cdr3_length: 18
v_call: TRBV7-9
d_call: TRBD2
j_call: TRBJ2-1
clone_size: .
cdr3_nt: TGTGCCAGCAGCTTACTTTTCATCGGGACTAGCTCCCCTCCTGAGCAGTTCTTC
cdr3_aa: CASSLLFIGTSSPPEQFF

cdr3_length: 12
v_call: TRBV19
d_call: .
j_call: TRBJ1-2
clone_size: .
cdr3_nt: TGTGCCAGTAGTTCTGTCGGGTATGGCTACACCTTC
cdr3_aa: CASSSVGYGYTF

cdr3_length: 12
v_call: TRBV3-1/TRBV3-2
d_call: .
j_call: TRBJ1-2
clone_size: .
cdr3_nt: TGTGCCAGCAGCCAAGGTGGTGAAGGCTACACCTTC
cdr3_aa: CASSQGGEGYTF

cdr3_length: 18
v_call: TRBV5-1
d_call: TRBD2
j_call: TRBJ2-1
clone_size: .
cdr3_nt: TGCGCCAGCAGCGGCGGGACTACCAAGCAGAGCTCCTACAATGAGCAGTTCTTC
cdr3_aa: CASSGGTTKQSSYNEQFF

cdr3_length: 12
v_call: TRBV12-3/TRBV12-4
d_call: .
j_call: TRBJ1-1
clone_size: once
cdr3_nt: TGTGCCAGCAGCCCCGGAGGGGGGAGAGCTTTCTTT
cdr3_aa: CASSPGGGRAFF

cdr3_length: 16
v_call: TRBV7-9
d_call: TRBD2
j_call: TRBJ2-2
clone_size: .
cdr3_nt: TGTGCCAGCAGTCATTCAGCGGGGGGTTACACCGGGGAGCTGTTTTTT
cdr3_aa: CASSHSAGGYTGELFF

cdr3_length: 15
v_call: TRBV11-3
d_call: .
j_call: TRBJ1-1
clone_size: few
cdr3_nt: TGTGCCAGCAGCTTAGGTCCGGGGTCGGACACTGAAGCTTTCTTT
cdr3_aa: CASSLGPGSDTEAFF

cdr3_length: 15
v_call: TRBV5-4
d_call: .
j_call: TRBJ1-1
clone_size: .
cdr3_nt: TGTGCCAGCAGCTTGATGAGTTCAGGGAACACTGAAGCTTTCTTT
cdr3_aa: CASSLMSSGNTEAFF